Each of the 21 T cell receptor beta chains below was sequenced from the same sample in a study of cytomegalovirus exposure and HLA in healthy donors. This PCR relied on a set of 60 Vbeta primers and 13 Jbeta primers. Clones were sequenced by immunoSEQ multiplex PCR, and TCRdb holds only the in-frame ones, with some missing. The sample holds 78,000 or so clones; over 60% are singletons and the top ten take 4.4%. What was sequenced was PBMCs. These receptor sequences come from a male donor in good health and CMV-seropositive.

This clone was counted between two and nine times. The J gene is TRBJ2-7, the V gene TRBV4-1; D possibly corresponds to TRBD1 (6 bases). The CDR3 is made up of 15 amino acids. Trimming took off 1 base at V and 0 bases at J, with 10 bases between the two ends. Germline V CDR1 and CDR2: MGHRA, YSYEKL. Written as DNA, the CDR3 is TGCGCCAGCAGCCAAGGCCAGGGGACCTCCTACGAGCAGTACTTC. Its translation: CASSQGQGTSYEQYF.

This chain connects TRBV2 to TRBJ1-5; D is possibly TRBD1 (5 bases). CDR1 and CDR2 from the germline V gene are SNHLY and FYNNEI. V was cut by 0 bases and J by 3 bases, with 12 bases left in between. The CDR3 has 16 residues. CDR3 in DNA: TGTGCCAGCAGTGAAGCGGGGGGATTTTACAATCAGCCCCAGCATTTT. Encoded protein: CASSEAGGFYNQPQHF.

This clone was recorded a few times. Here the CDR3 reads CASSSSQGRNQETQYF. Written as DNA, the CDR3 is TGTGCCAGCAGCTCCTCGCAGGGTAGGAATCAAGAGACCCAGTACTTC. The rearrangement uses TRBV7-9 and TRBJ2-5; maybe TRBD1 (5 bases). CDR3 size: 16 residues. Trimming left V 4 bases short and J 2 bases short, with 17 bases between. CDR1 and CDR2 (germline): SEHNR, FQNEAQ (reference sequence).

The chain carries TRBV14 and TRBJ2-5; TRBD2 aligns across 7 bases. CDR1 is SGHDN, CDR2 FVKESK, per germline. The CDR3 totals 16 residues. V lost 0 bases and J lost 4; bases outside the gene matches: 8. The CDR3 region is CASSQESGRVGETQYF. The CDR3 DNA reads as TGTGCCAGCAGCCAAGAATCTGGGAGGGTTGGAGAGACCCAGTACTTC.

V and J are TRBV6-5 and TRBJ1-5; the D is unclear. V was trimmed by 6 bases and J by 0 bases, leaving 9 bases between them. The V gene's germline CDR1 is MNHEY and CDR2 SVGAGI. This CDR3 contains 14 residues. The CDR3 loop is CASSTTISNQPQHF. Here the CDR3 DNA reads TGTGCCAGCAGCACGACTATTAGCAATCAGCCCCAGCATTTT.

This chain joins TRBV5-1 and TRBJ2-1; the D gene is possibly TRBD2 (7 bases). The CDR3 runs 13 residues. Trimming pared 4 bases from V and 10 bases from J, leaving 15 bases between. The germline V gene encodes CDR1 SGHRS and CDR2 YFSETQ. As DNA, the CDR3 is TGCGCCAGCAGCCCTACAAGGGGGGGCGAGCAGTTCTTC. Protein: CASSPTRGGEQFF.

The chain links TRBV9 to TRBJ2-7, with 14 nucleotides matching TRBD2. CDR1 is SGDLS and CDR2 is YYNGEE in the germline V gene. Trimming at V came to 2 bases and at J to 10 bases, leaving 8 bases not matched to a gene. The CDR3 consists of 15 residues. CDR3 loop: CASSVETSGGADQYF. CDR3 DNA: TGTGCCAGCAGCGTGGAGACTAGCGGGGGGGCTGATCAGTACTTC.

The rearrangement uses TRBV15 and TRBJ2-1; TRBD1 aligns across 9 bases. CDR3 length: 17 residues. The ends lost 5 bases at V and 2 bases at J; junction bases unmatched: 10. Per germline, CDR1 LNHNV and CDR2 YYDKDF (reference sequence). The chain's CDR3 is CATSGRLTGGTYNEQFF. The CDR3 region has the DNA TGTGCCACCAGCGGGAGACTGACAGGGGGAACCTACAATGAGCAGTTCTTC.

On this clone: Its ends do not fully match the called genes, so a read error is possible. V usage is TRBV10-3 and J usage is TRBJ2-1; tentative D call: TRBD2 (6 bases). This CDR3 region has 15 residues. The germline V gene encodes CDR1 ENHRY and CDR2 SYGVKD. The CDR3, as DNA: TGTGCCATCAGCGAGTGGGCTAGCGAGTACAATGAGCAGTTCTTC. Encoded protein: CAISEWASEYNEQFF.

CDR3 coding DNA: TGTGCCAGTAGTTCCGCTAATAGCAATCAGCCCCAGCATTTT. As protein: CASSSANSNQPQHF. The rearrangement uses TRBV19 and TRBJ1-5; D gene ambiguous. The V end lost 5 bases, the J end lost 0 bases, and 8 bases lay between the germline ends. Germline V lookup: CDR1 LNHDA, CDR2 SQIVND (reference sequence). This CDR3 region has 14 residues. The variable domain in full, completed from reference TRBV19 and TRBJ1-5, reads DGGITQSPKYLFRKEGQNVTLSCEQNLNHDAMYWYRQDPGQGLRLIYYSQIVNDFQKGDIAEGYSVSREKKESFPLTVTSAQKNPTAFYLCASSSANSNQPQHFGDGTRLSIL.

The chain joins TRBV5-4 to TRBJ2-5; possibly TRBD2 for D (5 bases). The V end lost 5 bases, the J end lost 5 bases, and 19 bases lay between the germline ends. Germline V gives CDR1 SGHNT, CDR2 YYREEE (reference sequence). The CDR3 contains 15 residues. The CDR3, as DNA: TGTGCCAGCAGTCCTCGCCGGGGTCCTGGGGAGACCCAGTACTTC. It codes for CASSPRRGPGETQYF.

This clone was found a few times. The J gene is TRBJ2-3, the V gene TRBV7-3; D unclear. This CDR3 spans 13 amino acids. Germline values: CDR1 SGHTA, CDR2 FQGTGA. V shed 2 bases and J shed 5 bases, with 8 bases lying between them. CDR3: CASSLDSVDTQYF. The DNA of the CDR3 is TGTGCCAGCAGCTTAGACTCGGTAGATACGCAGTATTTT.

CDR3 in DNA: TGTGCCAGCAGTTCCCCGTTTTTCACAGATACGCAGTATTTT. It specifies CASSSPFFTDTQYF. The V call is TRBV28, the J call TRBJ2-3; D gene ambiguous. Looked up from germline, CDR1 is MDHEN and CDR2 is SYDVKM. This CDR3 region has 14 residues. V was cut by 4 bases and J by 2 bases, with 10 bases left in between.

The chain carries TRBV29-1 and TRBJ2-7; 7 nucleotides agree with TRBD1. This CDR3 is built from 14 residues. Germline V gives CDR1 SQVTM, CDR2 ANQGSEA. V gave up 4 bases and J gave up 0 bases; unmatched junction bases: 6. The CDR3: CSVAPGTASYEQYF. In DNA, the CDR3 is TGCAGCGTTGCCCCCGGGACAGCCTCCTACGAGCAGTACTTC.

This clone was recorded a few times. V gene TRBV10-2 combines with J gene TRBJ1-4; no clear D gene. Deletions cut 2 bases from V and 0 bases from J, with 4 bases between. The germline V gene has CDR1 WSHSY and CDR2 SAAADI. This CDR3 comprises 14 residues. CDR3 amino acids: CASSEIATNEKLFF. The CDR3 DNA reads TGCGCCAGCAGTGAGATAGCAACTAATGAAAAACTGTTTTTT.

The chain combines TRBV28 with TRBJ1-1; possibly TRBD1 for D (6 bases). Germline CDR1 is MDHEN and CDR2 is SYDVKM. The CDR3 length is 15 residues. V lost 7 bases and J 4 bases, leaving 19 bases between the germline ends. DNA of the CDR3: TGTGCCAGCACCTCGAAGGGGCAGGGGAGCACTGAAGCTTTCTTT. It yields the protein CASTSKGQGSTEAFF.

This clone appeared a few times. The chain uses TRBV14 and TRBJ2-1; possible D gene TRBD1, 6 bases. Germline V lookup: CDR1 SGHDN, CDR2 FVKESK. With 1 base removed from V and 8 bases from J, the gap between germline ends came to 27 bases. CDR3 length equals 19 residues. CDR3 in DNA: TGTGCCAGCAGCCAAGGTTACCCAAGACAGGTCGCCTTCCCCGATGAGCAGTTCTTC. This encodes CASSQGYPRQVAFPDEQFF.

V and J are TRBV5-1 and TRBJ2-1, with a tentative D call TRBD1 (5 bases). The CDR3 length is 15 residues. V was clipped by 2 bases and J by 5 bases, with 14 bases between them. Germline V gene lookup returns CDR1 SGHRS and CDR2 YFSETQ. The CDR3 DNA sequence: TGCGCCAGCAGCTTTAGTGACAGAGCTAACAATGAGCAGTTCTTC. It encodes CASSFSDRANNEQFF.

The DNA of the CDR3 is TGTGCCACCAGCAGACCTCCGGCGGGCACAGATACGCAGTATTTT. Its protein is CATSRPPAGTDTQYF. The chain joins TRBV15 to TRBJ2-3; no reliable D call. V gave up 2 bases and J gave up 1 base, with 10 bases separating them. The CDR3 has 15 residues. Germline values: CDR1 LNHNV, CDR2 YYDKDF (reference sequence).

This chain links TRBV9 with TRBJ2-3; TRBD2 aligns across 10 bases. The CDR3 length is 16 residues. Germline assignment: CDR1 SGDLS and CDR2 YYNGEE. Trimming cost V 2 bases and J 3 bases; bases outside gene matches: 6. The CDR3 spells CASSVVAGGSTDTQYF. CDR3 nucleotide sequence: TGTGCCAGCAGCGTGGTAGCGGGGGGATCAACAGATACGCAGTATTTT.

This clone was detected only a few times. This chain links TRBV4-1 with TRBJ1-5; 10 bases agree with TRBD1. The CDR3 extends over 18 amino acids. Germline V lookup: CDR1 MGHRA, CDR2 YSYEKL. Trimming cost V 1 base and J 2 bases; bases outside gene matches: 8. The CDR3 region is CASSQAGGTGVGNQPQHF. The CDR3 bases are TGCGCCAGCAGCCAAGCGGGAGGGACAGGGGTCGGCAATCAGCCCCAGCATTTT.